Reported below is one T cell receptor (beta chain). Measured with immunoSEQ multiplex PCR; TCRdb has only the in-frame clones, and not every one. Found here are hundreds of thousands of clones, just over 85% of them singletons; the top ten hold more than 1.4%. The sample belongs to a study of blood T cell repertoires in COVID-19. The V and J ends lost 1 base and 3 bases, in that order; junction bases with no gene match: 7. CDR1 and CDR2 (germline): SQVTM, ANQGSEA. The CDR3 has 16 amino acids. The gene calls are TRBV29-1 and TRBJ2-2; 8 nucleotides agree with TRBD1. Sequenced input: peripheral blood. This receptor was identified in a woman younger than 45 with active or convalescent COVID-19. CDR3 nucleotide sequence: TGCAGCGTTGAAGTGGAGACAGGGGTTTACACCGGGGAGCTGTTTTTT. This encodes CSVEVETGVYTGELFF.